This TCR beta chain emerged from a study of CD8 T cells in ankylosing spondylitis. Study observations and caveats: Matched synovial fluid from ankylosing spondylitis patients was reported to be enriched for disease-linked clones. Seemingly distinctive of ankylosing spondylitis blood was a TCR beta motif formed by eight highly homologous variants.

This clonotype has only a few counts. Its target is unknown. Quantitative barcoded 5'-RACE was used to prepare TCR beta libraries. TCRdb reprocessed the 5' RACE reads via MiXCR and lists one record per CDR3 protein. This table holds approximately 220,000 distinct CDR3 sequences, roughly 24% found once. This TCR was recovered from a male donor with ankylosing spondylitis or in good health (not recorded which). The specimen was blood, either unsorted or a sorted T cell fraction (not recorded which).

The CDR3, as DNA: TGCAGTGCTGGTCCTAGCGGGCACGACACCGGGGAGCTGTTTTTT. This translates into CSAGPSGHDTGELFF. The chain is built from TRBV20-1 and TRBJ2-2; 8 bases map to TRBD2. This CDR3 is built from 15 residues. The ends lost 5 bases at V and 3 bases at J; junction bases unmatched: 8. In germline, CDR1 is DFQATT, CDR2 SNEGSKA (reference sequence).